The entry below gives a single T cell receptor beta chain sequence along with its context. This record belongs to a study of blood T cell repertoires in COVID-19. Study-wide background: Material from acute and convalescent COVID-19 was sourced from the United States, Italy and Spain. Sample material is recorded as cDNA or gDNA derived from T cells, B-cell-depleted T cells, or PBMCs.

The authors' processing: Reference gene primer amplification in the assay estimated nucleated cell counts. The method was immunoSEQ multiplex PCR; TCRdb's version includes in-frame clones alone and lacks a portion of them. For V, J and clone size, that table is used; D and trimming come from the DNA. The data contain approximately 96,000 clones, around nine tenths of them seen just once; the ten biggest clones take up about 3%. This CDR3 spans 15 amino acids. Trimming shortened V by 0 bases and J by 2 bases, and 10 bases separated the two germline ends. Germline V gene sequence: CDR1 MNHEY, CDR2 SVGAGI.

The sequence came from a woman of 80 years or more with acute or convalescent COVID-19. The sample consisted of peripheral blood. V gene TRBV6-5 combines with J gene TRBJ1-1; D is possibly TRBD1 (5 bases). CDR3 in amino acids: CASSYSRTPNTEAFF. For the CDR3, the DNA is TGTGCCAGCAGTTACTCCAGGACACCTAACACTGAAGCTTTCTTT.